The present TCR beta chain was sequenced within a study of siplizumab effects on memory and regulatory T cells. Germline V lookup: CDR1 SGHRS, CDR2 YFSETQ. Losses at the gene ends were 0 bases for V and 3 bases for J; bases not matched to a gene: 3. The CDR3 spans 16 residues. As regards this clone: Within the sample, other DNA sequences also encode this same CDR3.

Repertoires were generated with immunoSEQ multiplex PCR, while TCRdb's copy carries only in-frame clones and drops some. Of approximately 120,000 clones in the sample, roughly nine tenths are singletons; the top ten hold approximately 0.75%. This TCR was sampled from a human donor in good health. This chain joins TRBV5-1 and TRBJ2-3, with 11 bases matching TRBD2. The sequenced material came from Tregs sorted from blood. The DNA of the CDR3 is TGCGCCAGCAGCTTGGGTACTAGCGGGGGTACAGATACGCAGTATTTT. Translating gives CASSLGTSGGTDTQYF.